This T cell receptor beta chain was captured in a study of Graves' ophthalmopathy and Graves' hyperthyroidism. Germline loops: CDR1 SEHNR, CDR2 FQNEAQ (reference sequence). This CDR3 has 14 residues. Details on this clonotype: One end of the junction fails to match germline, which may point to a read error.

RNA transcripts were the source from which TCR beta CDR3 regions were amplified. RT-PCR in the first round used HTBI primers; a second-round multiplex PCR followed. Via MiXCR, TCRdb re-called the multiplex PCR reads, giving one row per CDR3 protein. The sample holds around 670,000 distinct CDR3 sequences, around 40% seen once. The chain has TRBV7-9 and TRBJ2-7; D not certain. The sequenced sample consisted of peripheral blood. The clonotype was recovered from an adult man with Graves' ophthalmopathy. CDR3 loop: CASSLGVQRYEQCF. As DNA, the CDR3 is TGTGCCAGCAGCTTAGGTGTGCAGAGGTACGAGCAGTGCTTC.